These T cell receptor beta chains were read from a single sample in a study of blood T cells in healthy people across ages. TCRdb analysed the 5' RACE reads with MiXCR anew, one entry per CDR3 protein. The repertoire has some 730,000 distinct CDR3 sequences, 22% of them found once; the top ten carry 22%. The sample comprised blood. The source of these receptors is a man between 65 and 85 years old in good health. The CDR3 runs from the conserved cysteine through the conserved F or W. A D gene is named only where the DNA matches it firmly. Clone size, where shown, is once, few, many, or a class for clones that have expanded.

>TRBV18|NA|TRBD2|TRBJ2-3
TGTGCCAGCTCACCGAACTCACCGGGACTAGCGGGTCCAGATACGCAGTATTTT
CASSPNSPGLAGPDTQYF
>TRBV6-6|NA|NA|TRBJ2-7
TGTGCCAGCAGTTCCGGGCAGGTCGGTTACGAGCAGTACTTC
CASSSGQVGYEQYF
>TRBV3-1|few|NA|TRBJ2-5
TGTGCCAGCAGCCAAGCAGTACTTTCGGGGGAGACCCAGTACTTC
CASSQAVLSGETQYF
>TRBV12-3/TRBV12-4|once|NA|TRBJ2-3
TGTGCCAGCCTCAACCTACGGGAATCGGATACGCAGTATTTT
CASLNLRESDTQYF
>TRBV20-1|few|TRBD1|TRBJ2-3
TGCAGTGCTAGTTTGGACAGGGGCCTAAATACGCAGTATTTT
CSASLDRGLNTQYF
>TRBV10-3|NA|TRBD2|TRBJ2-5
TGTGCCATCCAGGGTAGCGGGAAGACGGGTGAGCAGCTCTTC
CAIQGSGKTGEQLF
>TRBV6-5|many|NA|TRBJ1-2
TGTGCCAGCGCTCGGAGTAACTATGGCTACACCTTC
CASARSNYGYTF
>TRBV10-3|few|TRBD1|TRBJ2-7
TGTGCCATCAGTGAGTCCGGACAGGGGTCCTACGAGCAGTACTTC
CAISESGQGSYEQYF
>TRBV29-1|few|TRBD2|TRBJ2-3
TGCAGCGTCGAAGGACTAGCGGGGGCCCCTTCTAGCACAGATACGCAGTATTTT
CSVEGLAGAPSSTDTQYF
>TRBV7-9|few|TRBD2|TRBJ2-1
TGTGCCAGCAGCTTAATTATTGGGGGCAGCGGGAGCCCGTCCAATGAGCAGTTCTTC
CASSLIIGGSGSPSNEQFF
>TRBV6-5|once|NA|TRBJ1-2
TGTGCCAGCAGTTACCCGATCGGGGTCCGGGATGGCTACACCTTC
CASSYPIGVRDGYTF
>TRBV12-3/TRBV12-4|NA|NA|TRBJ2-2
TGTGCCAGCAGTTCTCTGACAGGCACCGGGGAGCTGTTTTTT
CASSSLTGTGELFF
>TRBV20-1|few|NA|TRBJ1-2
TGCAGTGCTAGAGACAGTTTCGATAACTATGGCTACACCTTC
CSARDSFDNYGYTF
>TRBV27|NA|NA|TRBJ1-1
TGTGCCAGCAATCCTAGACCGATGAACACTGAAGCTTTCTTT
CASNPRPMNTEAFF
>TRBV5-1|NA|TRBD1|TRBJ2-4
TGCGCCAGCGGTCCGGACAGGGGAAACATTCAGTACTTC
CASGPDRGNIQYF
>TRBV2|NA|TRBD1|TRBJ1-3
TGTGCCAGCAGTGATTACCGGGACAGTGCACACTCTGGAAACACCATATATTTT
CASSDYRDSAHSGNTIYF
>TRBV7-2|few|NA|TRBJ2-3
TGTGCCAGCAGCTTAGCGCACGGAGATACGCAGTATTTT
CASSLAHGDTQYF
>TRBV6-5|NA|NA|TRBJ1-4
TGTGCCAGCAGTTACTCTGCTACAGGGAATATATATGAAAAACTGTTTTTT
CASSYSATGNIYEKLFF
>TRBV12-5|NA|NA|TRBJ2-5
TGTGCTAGTGGTAAGGAGATTCGAGAGACCCAGTATTTC
CASGKEIRETQYF
>TRBV14|NA|TRBD1|TRBJ2-5
TGTGCCAGCAGCCAAGATGCTCTGGACAGGGTCGGTGTGACCCAGTACTTC
CASSQDALDRVGVTQYF
>TRBV12-3/TRBV12-4|few|NA|TRBJ2-5
TGTGCCAGCAGAAGCGGGACAAGAGAGACCCAGTACTTC
CASRSGTRETQYF